Shown below are 17 T cell receptor beta chains from a single sample sequenced in a study of cytomegalovirus exposure and HLA in healthy donors. 60 Vbeta and 13 Jbeta primers were used in PCR. Sequencing used immunoSEQ multiplex PCR; TCRdb keeps in-frame clones, though not all of them. This specimen shows about 42,000 clones; the ten leading clones hold roughly 1.3%. Sequenced input: PBMCs. The receptors come from a man aged 25-45 years in good health and CMV-seronegative.

The chain uses TRBV7-7 and TRBJ1-1; 8 bases align to TRBD1. The CDR3 has 13 amino acids. With V trimmed by 4 bases and J by 6 bases, 4 bases remained unmatched. Looked up from germline, CDR1 is SSHAT and CDR2 is FNYEAQ (reference sequence). Written as DNA, the CDR3 is TGTGCCAGCAGCTCCTCGACAGGGGCTGAAGCTTTCTTT. This gives the protein CASSSSTGAEAFF. The full variable domain, with the rest looked up from reference TRBV7-7 and TRBJ1-1, is GAGVSQSPRYKVTKRGQDVTLRCDPISSHATLYWYQQALGQGPEFLTYFNYEAQPDKSGLPSDRFSAERPEGSISTLTIQRTEQRDSAMYRCASSSSTGAEAFFGQGTRLTVV.

This chain uses TRBV30 with TRBJ1-4; possibly TRBD1 for D (6 bases). The ends were cut back, 7 bases at V and 7 bases at J, with 13 bases in the middle. From germline, CDR1 is GTSNPN and CDR2 SVGIG (reference sequence). The CDR3 consists of 12 residues. The CDR3 protein is CASESRGEKLFF. CDR3 DNA: TGTGCCTCCGAAAGCAGGGGTGAAAAACTGTTTTTT.

The rearrangement joins TRBV6-1 to TRBJ2-5, with TRBD1 matching over 9 bases. The CDR3 totals 14 residues. V lost 7 bases and J lost 7; bases outside the gene matches: 10. Germline V lookup: CDR1 MNHNS, CDR2 SASEGT. The CDR3 sequence is CASTGGQGWATQYF. In nucleotides, the CDR3 is TGTGCCAGCACTGGGGGACAGGGCTGGGCGACCCAGTACTTC.

This sequence joins TRBV5-1 and TRBJ1-4; TRBD1 agrees at 9 bases. V gave up 4 bases and J gave up 8 bases; unmatched junction bases: 9. This CDR3 region has 15 residues. The germline gives CDR1 SGHRS, CDR2 YFSETQ. In DNA form, the CDR3 reads TGCGCCAGCAGCCAGACCGGGACAGGGCAAGAAAAACTGTTTTTT. Its protein is CASSQTGTGQEKLFF.

V is TRBV7-2 and J is TRBJ2-6; TRBD1 agrees at 7 bases. The V segment lost 5 bases and the J segment 2 bases; nucleotides outside the gene matches: 6. The germline V gene has CDR1 SGHTA and CDR2 FQGNSA. The CDR3 is made up of 16 amino acids. Here the CDR3 reads CASSPETGTGANVLTF. CDR3 nucleotides: TGTGCCAGCAGCCCTGAGACAGGGACTGGGGCCAACGTCCTGACTTTC.

The chain has TRBV7-2 and TRBJ2-1; D is unresolved. This CDR3 is built from 15 residues. CDR1 and CDR2 (germline): SGHTA, FQGNSA. Trimming removed 1 base from V and 6 bases from J, with 13 bases in between. The DNA of the CDR3 is TGTGCCAGCAGCTTAGTAGCCGTAGTGAGCAATGAGCAGTTCTTC. This translates into CASSLVAVVSNEQFF.

The chain is built from TRBV19 and TRBJ2-7; the match to TRBD2 covers 7 bases. The CDR3 length is 14 residues. V lost 3 bases, J lost 6 bases, and 8 bases stayed unmatched. In germline, CDR1 is LNHDA, CDR2 SQIVND (reference sequence). CDR3 sequence (DNA): TGTGCCAGTAGTATTATGGGGGAGGGCGCCGAGCAGTACTTC. This sequence encodes CASSIMGEGAEQYF.

The chain links TRBV7-2 to TRBJ1-6; 10 nucleotides agree with TRBD1. The CDR3 spans 15 residues. Germline V gene sequence: CDR1 SGHTA, CDR2 FQGNSA. Trimming removed 5 bases from V and 9 bases from J; junction bases left unmatched: 7. In DNA form, the CDR3 reads TGTGCCAGCAGCATCTTGACAGGGGGCAGTTCACCCCTCCACTTT. Translation: CASSILTGGSSPLHF.

This chain joins TRBV5-6 and TRBJ2-7; D not certain. The germline V and J ends were trimmed by 5 bases and 2 bases, with 17 bases remaining between them. From germline, CDR1 is SGHDT and CDR2 YYEEEE. This CDR3 is built from 15 residues. The CDR3 bases are TGTGCCAGCAGTCCCCGGGTTCGACTCGCCTACGAGCAGTACTTC. Residues: CASSPRVRLAYEQYF.

The genes are TRBV13 and TRBJ2-7; 12 bases are a match to TRBD1. The ends lost 2 bases at V and 7 bases at J; junction bases unmatched: 21. The CDR3 covers 20 residues. Germline CDR1 is PRHDT and CDR2 is FYEKMQ (reference sequence). The CDR3 reads CASSLSSPVTGTGGLYEQYF. The CDR3 DNA sequence: TGTGCCAGCAGCTTATCGTCGCCAGTCACCGGGACAGGGGGCTTGTATGAGCAGTACTTC.

This CDR3 reads CASSQGEGFTDTQYF. In nucleotides, the CDR3 is TGCGCCAGCAGCCAAGGGGAGGGTTTCACAGATACGCAGTATTTT. The genes are TRBV4-1 and TRBJ2-3, with 7 bases fitting TRBD2. Germline-derived CDR1 and CDR2 are MGHRA and YSYEKL. Trimming took 1 base from V and 2 from J; bases not matched to a gene: 3. The CDR3 sequence is 15 residues long.

The chain joins TRBV25-1 to TRBJ1-1; 7 bases agree with TRBD1. CDR3 length: 15 amino acids. Trimming at V came to 5 bases and at J to 0 bases, leaving 6 bases not matched to a gene. CDR1 is MGHDK, CDR2 SYGVNS, per germline. DNA for the CDR3: TGTGCCAGCAGTTACAGGGGTAACATGAACACTGAAGCTTTCTTT. Translated: CASSYRGNMNTEAFF.

The CDR3 region is CASSTGTGRASYF. As DNA, the CDR3 is TGTGCCAGCAGTACCGGGACAGGTAGGGCCTCGTACTTC. The rearrangement uses TRBV2 and TRBJ2-4, with 8 bases lining up with TRBD1. CDR1 is SNHLY, CDR2 FYNNEI, per germline. V trimming: 5 bases; J trimming: 15 bases; junction bases outside the gene matches: 12. The CDR3 has 13 amino acids.

The chain combines TRBV4-3 with TRBJ2-5; TRBD1 is a possible D gene (6 bases). CDR3 length equals 16 residues. Trimming shortened V by 4 bases and J by 0 bases, and 15 bases separated the two germline ends. Germline V gene lookup returns CDR1 LGHNA and CDR2 YSLEER. CDR3 amino acids: CASSPGQSLYQETQYF. In DNA, the CDR3 is TGCGCCAGCAGCCCCGGACAGAGCCTTTACCAAGAGACCCAGTACTTC.

The chain couples TRBV18 to TRBJ1-5, with a weak D call TRBD1 (6 bases). Deletions cut 3 bases from V and 4 bases from J, with 25 bases between. CDR1 is KGHSH, CDR2 LQKENI, per germline. The CDR3 spans 19 residues. Here the CDR3 DNA reads TGTGCCAGCTCACCCCCCCCTTCCTCAGGGGCTGAAGCAAATCAGCCCCAGCATTTT. Protein product: CASSPPPSSGAEANQPQHF. Complete variable domain (other parts from reference TRBV18 and TRBJ1-5): NAGVMQNPRHLVRRRGQEARLRCSPMKGHSHVYWYRQLPEEGLKFMVYLQKENIIDESGMPKERFSAEFPKEGPSILRIQQVVRGDSAAYFCASSPPPSSGAEANQPQHFGDGTRLSIL.

This chain links TRBV10-3 with TRBJ2-5, with 10 bases lining up with TRBD1. The CDR3 has 15 amino acids. Trimming removed 0 bases from V and 7 bases from J; junction bases left unmatched: 5. The V gene's germline CDR1 is ENHRY and CDR2 SYGVKD. CDR3 region: CAISESGTGAGTQYF. CDR3 nucleotides: TGTGCCATCAGTGAGTCTGGGACAGGGGCGGGGACCCAGTACTTC.

The chain combines TRBV7-8 with TRBJ2-7, with 13 bases aligning to TRBD2. Germline V gene lookup returns CDR1 SGHVS and CDR2 FQNEAQ. Unmatched junction bases numbered 2, after V lost 5 bases and J lost 4 bases. The length of the CDR3 is 14 residues. This CDR3 is CASSPTSGGYEQYF. CDR3 nucleotide sequence: TGTGCCAGCAGCCCGACTAGCGGGGGGTACGAGCAGTACTTC.